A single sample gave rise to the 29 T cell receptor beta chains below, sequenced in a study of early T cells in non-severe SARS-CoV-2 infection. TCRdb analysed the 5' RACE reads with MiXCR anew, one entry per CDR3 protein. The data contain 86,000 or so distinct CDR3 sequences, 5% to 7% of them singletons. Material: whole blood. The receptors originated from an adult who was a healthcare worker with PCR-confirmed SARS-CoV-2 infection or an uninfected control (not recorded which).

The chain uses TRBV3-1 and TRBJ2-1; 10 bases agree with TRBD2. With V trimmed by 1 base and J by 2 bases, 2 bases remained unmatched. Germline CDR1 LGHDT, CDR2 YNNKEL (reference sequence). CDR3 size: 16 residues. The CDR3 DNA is TGTGCCAGCAGCCAAGGACTAGCGGGCACCTACAATGAGCAGTTCTTC. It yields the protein CASSQGLAGTYNEQFF.

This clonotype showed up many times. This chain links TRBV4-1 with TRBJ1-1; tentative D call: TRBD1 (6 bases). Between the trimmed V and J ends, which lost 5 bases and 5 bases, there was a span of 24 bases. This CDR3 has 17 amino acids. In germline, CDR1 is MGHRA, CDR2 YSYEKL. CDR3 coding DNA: TGCGCCAGCAGCAGTTACCCTCCGGGGGCCAGGGAGACTGAAGCTTTCTTT. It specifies CASSSYPPGARETEAFF.

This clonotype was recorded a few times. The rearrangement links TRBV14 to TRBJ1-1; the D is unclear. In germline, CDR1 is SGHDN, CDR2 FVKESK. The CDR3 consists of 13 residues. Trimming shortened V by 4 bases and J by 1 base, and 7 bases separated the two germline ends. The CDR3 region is CASSLISNTEAFF. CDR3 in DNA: TGTGCCAGCAGCCTCATATCGAACACTGAAGCTTTCTTT.

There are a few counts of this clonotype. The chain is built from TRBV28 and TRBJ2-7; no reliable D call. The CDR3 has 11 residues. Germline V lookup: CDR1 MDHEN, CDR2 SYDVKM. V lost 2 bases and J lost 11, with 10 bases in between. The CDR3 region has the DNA TGTGCCAGCAGTTTAAAACTACGAAAGTACTTC. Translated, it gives CASSLKLRKYF.

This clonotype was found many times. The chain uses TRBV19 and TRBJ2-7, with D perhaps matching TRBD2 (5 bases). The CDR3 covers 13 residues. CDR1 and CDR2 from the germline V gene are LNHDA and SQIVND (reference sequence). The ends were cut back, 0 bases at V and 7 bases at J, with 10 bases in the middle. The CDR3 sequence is CASSIDPGWEQYF. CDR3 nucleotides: TGTGCCAGTAGTATAGACCCGGGATGGGAGCAGTACTTC.

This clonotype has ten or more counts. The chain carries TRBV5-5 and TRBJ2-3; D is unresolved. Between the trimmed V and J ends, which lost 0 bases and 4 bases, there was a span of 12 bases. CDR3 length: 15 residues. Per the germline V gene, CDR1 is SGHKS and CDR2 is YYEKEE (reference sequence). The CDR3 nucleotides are TGTGCCAGCAGCTTGGTAGGCCAAACGCCAGATACGCAGTATTTT. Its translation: CASSLVGQTPDTQYF.

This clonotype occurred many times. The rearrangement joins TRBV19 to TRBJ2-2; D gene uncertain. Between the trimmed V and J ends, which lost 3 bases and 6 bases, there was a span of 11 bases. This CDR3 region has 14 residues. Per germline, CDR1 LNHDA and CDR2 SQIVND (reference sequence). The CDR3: CASSMMAVAGELFF. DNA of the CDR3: TGTGCCAGTAGTATGATGGCCGTTGCCGGGGAGCTGTTTTTT.

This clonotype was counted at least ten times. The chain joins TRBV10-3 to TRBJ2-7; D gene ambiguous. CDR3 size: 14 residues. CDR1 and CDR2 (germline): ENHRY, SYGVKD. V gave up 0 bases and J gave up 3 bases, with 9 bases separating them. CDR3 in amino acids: CAISESAAFYEQYF. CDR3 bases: TGTGCCATCAGTGAGTCGGCGGCGTTCTACGAGCAGTACTTC.

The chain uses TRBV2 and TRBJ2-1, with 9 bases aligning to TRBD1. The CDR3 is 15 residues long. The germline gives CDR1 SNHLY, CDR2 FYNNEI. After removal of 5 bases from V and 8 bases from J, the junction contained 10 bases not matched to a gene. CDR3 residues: CASSPIGDREDEQFF. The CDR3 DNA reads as TGTGCCAGCAGTCCCATCGGGGACAGGGAAGATGAGCAGTTCTTC.

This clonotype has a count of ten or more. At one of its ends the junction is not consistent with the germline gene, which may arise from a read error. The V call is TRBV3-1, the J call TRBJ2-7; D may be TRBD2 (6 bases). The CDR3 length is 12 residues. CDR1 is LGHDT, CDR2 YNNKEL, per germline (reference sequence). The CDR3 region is CASSQILGLPFF. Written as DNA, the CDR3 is TGTGCCAGCAGCCAAATCCTGGGACTTCCCTTCTTC.

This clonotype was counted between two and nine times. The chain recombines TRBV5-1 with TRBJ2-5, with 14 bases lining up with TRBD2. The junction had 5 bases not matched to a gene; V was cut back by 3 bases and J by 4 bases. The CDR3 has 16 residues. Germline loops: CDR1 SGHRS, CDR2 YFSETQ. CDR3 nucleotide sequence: TGCGCCAGCAGCTCCGGACTAGCGGGGGGAGGAGAGACCCAGTACTTC. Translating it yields CASSSGLAGGGETQYF.

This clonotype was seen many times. The CDR3 nucleotides read TGTGCCAGCAGCCAGCCGGGACAGGGAAAGCAGTACTTC. Translation gives CASSQPGQGKQYF. The V gene is TRBV14, the J gene TRBJ2-7; 9 bases map to TRBD1. CDR3 length: 13 residues. V lost 3 bases and J lost 8; bases outside the gene matches: 5. CDR1 is SGHDN and CDR2 is FVKESK in the germline V gene.

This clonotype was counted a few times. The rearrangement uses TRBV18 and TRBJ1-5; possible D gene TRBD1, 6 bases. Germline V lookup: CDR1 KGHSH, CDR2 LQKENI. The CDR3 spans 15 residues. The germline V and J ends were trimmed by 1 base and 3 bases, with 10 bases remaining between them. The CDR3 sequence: CASSPLGANNQPQHF. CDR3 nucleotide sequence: TGTGCCAGCTCACCACTGGGGGCTAACAATCAGCCCCAGCATTTT. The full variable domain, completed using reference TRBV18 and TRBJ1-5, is NAGVMQNPRHLVRRRGQEARLRCSPMKGHSHVYWYRQLPEEGLKFMVYLQKENIIDESGMPKERFSAEFPKEGPSILRIQQVVRGDSAAYFCASSPLGANNQPQHFGDGTRLSIL.

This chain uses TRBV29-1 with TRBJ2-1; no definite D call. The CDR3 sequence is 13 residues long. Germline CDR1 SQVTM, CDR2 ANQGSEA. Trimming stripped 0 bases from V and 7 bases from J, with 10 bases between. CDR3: CSVEDSYWNEQFF. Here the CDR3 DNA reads TGCAGCGTTGAAGACAGCTACTGGAATGAGCAGTTCTTC.

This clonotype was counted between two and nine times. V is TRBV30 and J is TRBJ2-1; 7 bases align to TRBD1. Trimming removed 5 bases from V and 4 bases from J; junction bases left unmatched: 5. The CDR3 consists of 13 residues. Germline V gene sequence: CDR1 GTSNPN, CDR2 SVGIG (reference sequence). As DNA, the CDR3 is TGTGCCTGGGACAGGGAAGGATACAATGAGCAGTTCTTC. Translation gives CAWDREGYNEQFF.

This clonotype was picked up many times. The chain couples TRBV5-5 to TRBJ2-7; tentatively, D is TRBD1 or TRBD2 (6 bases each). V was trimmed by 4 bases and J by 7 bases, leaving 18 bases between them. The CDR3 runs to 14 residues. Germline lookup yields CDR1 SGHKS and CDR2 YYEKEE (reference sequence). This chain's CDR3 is CASSRQLEGVEQYF. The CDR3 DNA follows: TGTGCCAGCAGCCGGCAATTGGAGGGGGTGGAGCAGTACTTC.

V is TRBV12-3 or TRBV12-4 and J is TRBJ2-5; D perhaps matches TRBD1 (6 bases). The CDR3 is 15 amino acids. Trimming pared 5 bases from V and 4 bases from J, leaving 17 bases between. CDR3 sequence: CASSLKDRILETQYF. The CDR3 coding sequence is TGTGCCAGCAGTCTAAAGGACAGAATTTTAGAGACCCAGTACTTC.

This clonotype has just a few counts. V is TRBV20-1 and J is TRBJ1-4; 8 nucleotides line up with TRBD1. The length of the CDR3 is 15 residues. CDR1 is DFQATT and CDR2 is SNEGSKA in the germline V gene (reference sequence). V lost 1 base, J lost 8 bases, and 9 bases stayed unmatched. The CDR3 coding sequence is TGCAGTGCTAGAGTTTTAAGACAGGGGAGGGAAAAACTGTTTTTT. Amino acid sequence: CSARVLRQGREKLFF.

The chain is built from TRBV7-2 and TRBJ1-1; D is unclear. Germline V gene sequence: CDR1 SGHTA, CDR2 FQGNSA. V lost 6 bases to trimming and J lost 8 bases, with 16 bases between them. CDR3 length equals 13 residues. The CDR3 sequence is CASRPRLDGEAFF. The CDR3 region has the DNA TGTGCCAGCAGACCCCGGCTTGACGGGGAAGCTTTCTTT. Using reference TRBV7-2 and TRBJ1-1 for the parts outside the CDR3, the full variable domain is GAGVSQSPSNKVTEKGKDVELRCDPISGHTALYWYRQSLGQGLEFLIYFQGNSAPDKSGLPSDRFSAERTGGSVSTLTIQRTQQEDSAVYLCASRPRLDGEAFFGQGTRLTVV.

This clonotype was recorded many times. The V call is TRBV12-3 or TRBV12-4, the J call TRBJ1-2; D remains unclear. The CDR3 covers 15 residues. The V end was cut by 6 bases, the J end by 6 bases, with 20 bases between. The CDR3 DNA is TGTGCCAGCAGCCCAAGACGTGATTACCAACATGGCTACACCTTC. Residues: CASSPRRDYQHGYTF.

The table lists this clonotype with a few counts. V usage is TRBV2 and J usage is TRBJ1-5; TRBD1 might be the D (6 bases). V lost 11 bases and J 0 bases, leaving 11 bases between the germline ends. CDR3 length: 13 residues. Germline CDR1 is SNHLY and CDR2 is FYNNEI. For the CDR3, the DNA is TGTGCCTGGGGGGCGGTTAGCAATCAGCCCCAGCATTTT. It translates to CAWGAVSNQPQHF.

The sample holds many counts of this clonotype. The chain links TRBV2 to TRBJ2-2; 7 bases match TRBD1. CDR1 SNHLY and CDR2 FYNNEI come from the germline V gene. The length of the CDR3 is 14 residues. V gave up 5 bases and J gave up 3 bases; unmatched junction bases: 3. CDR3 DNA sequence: TGTGCCAGCAGTAGACAGGGCCACACCGGGGAGCTGTTTTTT. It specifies CASSRQGHTGELFF. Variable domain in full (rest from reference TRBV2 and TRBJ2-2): EPEVTQTPSHQVTQMGQEVILRCVPISNHLYFYWYRQILGQKVEFLVSFYNNEISEKSEIFDDQFSVERPDGSNFTLKIRSTKLEDSAMYFCASSRQGHTGELFFGEGSRLTVL.

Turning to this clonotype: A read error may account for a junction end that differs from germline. The CDR3 loop is CASSYSGGHPTDTRYF. DNA of the CDR3: TGTGCCAGCAGCTACTCAGGCGGCCACCCCACAGATACGCGGTATTTT. V usage is TRBV7-8 and J usage is TRBJ2-3; D is uncertain. This CDR3 is 16 amino acids long. Germline V gene data show CDR1 as SGHVS and CDR2 as FQNEAQ. Variable domain in full (rest from reference TRBV7-8 and TRBJ2-3): GAGVSQSPRYKVAKRGQDVALRCDPISGHVSLFWYQQALGQGPEFLTYFQNEAQLDKSGLPSDRFFAERPEGSVSTLKIQRTQQEDSAVYLCASSYSGGHPTDTRYFGPGTRLTVL.

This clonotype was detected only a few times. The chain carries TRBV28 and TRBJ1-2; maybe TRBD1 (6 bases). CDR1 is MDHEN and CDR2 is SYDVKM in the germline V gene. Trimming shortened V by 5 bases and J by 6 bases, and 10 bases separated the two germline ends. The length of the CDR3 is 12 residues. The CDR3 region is CASSTTGNGYTF. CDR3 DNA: TGTGCCAGCAGTACCACAGGGAATGGCTACACCTTC.

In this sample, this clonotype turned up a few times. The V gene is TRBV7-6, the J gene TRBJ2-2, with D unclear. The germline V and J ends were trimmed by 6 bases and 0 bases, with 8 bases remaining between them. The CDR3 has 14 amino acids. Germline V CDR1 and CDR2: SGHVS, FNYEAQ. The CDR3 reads CASSQTANTGELFF. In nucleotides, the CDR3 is TGTGCCAGCAGTCAAACAGCGAACACCGGGGAGCTGTTTTTT.

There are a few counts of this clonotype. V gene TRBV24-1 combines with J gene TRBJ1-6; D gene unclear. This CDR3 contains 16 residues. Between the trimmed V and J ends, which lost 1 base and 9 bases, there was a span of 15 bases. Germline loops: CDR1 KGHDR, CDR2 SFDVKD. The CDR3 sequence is CATSDFPSPDPSPLHF. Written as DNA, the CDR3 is TGTGCCACCAGTGATTTTCCGTCCCCGGACCCTTCACCCCTCCACTTT.

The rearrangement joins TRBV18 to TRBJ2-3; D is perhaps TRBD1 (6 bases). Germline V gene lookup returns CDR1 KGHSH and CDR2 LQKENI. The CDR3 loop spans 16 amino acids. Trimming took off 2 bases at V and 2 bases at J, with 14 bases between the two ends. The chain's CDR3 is CASSPSTGSPTDTQYF. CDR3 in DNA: TGTGCCAGCTCACCATCCACAGGGAGCCCCACAGATACGCAGTATTTT.

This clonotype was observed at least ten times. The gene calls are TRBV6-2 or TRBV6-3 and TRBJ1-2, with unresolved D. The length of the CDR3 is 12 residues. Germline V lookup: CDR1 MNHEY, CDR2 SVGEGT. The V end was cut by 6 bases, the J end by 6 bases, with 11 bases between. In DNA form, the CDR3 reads TGTGCCAGCAGCCCGACACTACATGGCTACACCTTC. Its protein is CASSPTLHGYTF.

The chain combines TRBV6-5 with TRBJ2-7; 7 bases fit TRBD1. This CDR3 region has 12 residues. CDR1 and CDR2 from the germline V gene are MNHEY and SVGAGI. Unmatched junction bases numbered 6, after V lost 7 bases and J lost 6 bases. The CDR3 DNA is TGTGCCAGCAACAGGGACAGTACCGAGCAGTACTTC. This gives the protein CASNRDSTEQYF.